Listed here is a single T cell receptor (beta chain). Its target is not known. This specimen comes from a study of T cell responses to AZD1222 COVID-19 vaccine. Study-level points and caveats: There were repertoire samples only from the period after the peak T cell response. Spike regions recognized by vaccine-associated CD4 TCRs spanned the protein, led by 160-218 and 743-854.

Clones were sequenced by immunoSEQ multiplex PCR, and TCRdb holds only the in-frame ones, with some missing. Altogether over 100,000 clones are present, about 90% being singletons, with the ten largest covering around 8.6%. Germline values: CDR1 SGHAT, CDR2 FQNNGV. The CDR3 is 15 residues long. V gave up 5 bases and J gave up 6 bases, with 18 bases separating them. The sample in question was peripheral blood, obtained on day 0 of AZD1222 vaccination. This TCR came from an adult in good health. The chain links TRBV11-2 to TRBJ2-3, with unresolved D. CDR3 sequence: CASSRYSNNKDTQYF. The CDR3 nucleotides are TGTGCCAGCAGCCGCTACTCTAACAATAAGGATACGCAGTATTTT.